Detailed here is one T cell receptor (beta chain). What it recognizes is unknown. PCR used 60 Vbeta primers and 13 Jbeta primers. Methods used by the authors: Around 10 million of the about 80 million unique TCR beta chains counted in a later analysis were shared. Produced via immunoSEQ multiplex PCR; TCRdb's table is partial and in-frame only. D and trimming come from the DNA, and the V and J calls and clone size come from that table. The sample holds about 43,000 clones, more than 45% seen once. This specimen comes from a study of cytomegalovirus exposure and HLA in healthy donors. Whole-study context: A prior analysis found roughly 100 million unique TCR beta sequences from 150 million to 200 million T cells. The study's findings and limits: Reports state that TCR beta sequences accurately predicted most subjects' HLA-A and HLA-B alleles. The study had only CMV serostatus as immune exposure information.

J gave up 6 bases and V 4 bases, and 11 bases lay outside the gene matches. The CDR3 contains 16 residues. Germline V gene sequence: CDR1 GTSNPN, CDR2 SVGIG (reference sequence). This chain joins TRBV30 and TRBJ2-1; 11 nucleotides line up with TRBD2. The sequence came from a man aged 60-69 years in good health and CMV-seronegative. The sequencing sample was made of PBMCs. The CDR3 reads CAWKVQLAGGANEQFF. The DNA for the CDR3 is TGTGCCTGGAAAGTCCAATTAGCGGGAGGGGCCAATGAGCAGTTCTTC.